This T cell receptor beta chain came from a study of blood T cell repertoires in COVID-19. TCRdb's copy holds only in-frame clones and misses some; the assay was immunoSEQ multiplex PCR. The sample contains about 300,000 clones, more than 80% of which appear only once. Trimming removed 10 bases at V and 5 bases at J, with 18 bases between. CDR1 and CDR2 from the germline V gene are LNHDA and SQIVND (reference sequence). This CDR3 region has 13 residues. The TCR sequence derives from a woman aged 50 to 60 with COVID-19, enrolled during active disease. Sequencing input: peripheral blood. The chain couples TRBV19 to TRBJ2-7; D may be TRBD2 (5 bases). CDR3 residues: CATRLDWSHEQYF. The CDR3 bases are TGTGCCACCAGGCTGGACTGGTCTCACGAGCAGTACTTC. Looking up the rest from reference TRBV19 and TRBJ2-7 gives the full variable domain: DGGITQSPKYLFRKEGQNVTLSCEQNLNHDAMYWYRQDPGQGLRLIYYSQIVNDFQKGDIAEGYSVSREKKESFPLTVTSAQKNPTAFYLCATRLDWSHEQYFGPGTRLTVT.